This is a list of T cell receptor beta chains from one sample in a study of T cell changes during pregnancy in multiple sclerosis. TCRdb's table, derived via immunoSEQ multiplex PCR, lists solely in-frame clones and lacks some. The table has 50,000 to 65,000 clones, 89% seen once; the top ten hold roughly 1.8%. Sequenced here: peripheral blood, sampled after pregnancy. All receptors come from a female donor with multiple sclerosis, enrolled in a pregnancy study. Both conserved end residues are part of each CDR3. The order of the fields is CDR3 length, D gene, clone size, V gene, J gene, CDR3 protein, CDR3 DNA. A D gene is named only where the DNA matches it firmly. Clone size is stated in some rows and not others, as once, few, many or a class when expanded.

CDR3 length: 14; D gene: TRBD1; clone size: NA; V gene: TRBV30; J gene: TRBJ2-7; CDR3 protein: CAWTPTGVSYEQYF; CDR3 DNA: TGTGCCTGGACCCCAACAGGGGTCTCCTACGAGCAGTACTTC
CDR3 length: 14; D gene: NA; clone size: NA; V gene: TRBV2; J gene: TRBJ2-7; CDR3 protein: CASSEDSGSREQYF; CDR3 DNA: TGTGCCAGCAGTGAAGACTCCGGGAGCCGCGAGCAGTACTTC
CDR3 length: 15; D gene: TRBD1; clone size: NA; V gene: TRBV5-1; J gene: TRBJ2-7; CDR3 protein: CASGTGPLSSYEQYF; CDR3 DNA: TGCGCCAGTGGGACAGGACCTTTGAGCTCCTACGAGCAGTACTTC
CDR3 length: 15; D gene: TRBD1; clone size: NA; V gene: TRBV12-5; J gene: TRBJ2-1; CDR3 protein: CASGLGQGTYNEQFF; CDR3 DNA: TGTGCTAGTGGCCTCGGACAGGGCACCTACAATGAGCAGTTCTTC
CDR3 length: 15; D gene: TRBD2; clone size: NA; V gene: TRBV5-4; J gene: TRBJ2-3; CDR3 protein: CASSTGLAGTDTQYF; CDR3 DNA: TGTGCCAGCAGCACAGGACTAGCGGGAACAGATACGCAGTATTTT
CDR3 length: 16; D gene: NA; clone size: NA; V gene: TRBV5-1; J gene: TRBJ1-6; CDR3 protein: CASSLSQASINSPLHF; CDR3 DNA: TGCGCCAGCAGCTTGAGTCAGGCTTCGATTAATTCACCCCTCCACTTT
CDR3 length: 14; D gene: NA; clone size: NA; V gene: TRBV7-2; J gene: TRBJ2-1; CDR3 protein: CASSSVRDVAEQFF; CDR3 DNA: TGTGCCAGCAGCTCAGTCCGGGATGTGGCTGAGCAGTTCTTC
CDR3 length: 13; D gene: TRBD1; clone size: NA; V gene: TRBV6-1; J gene: TRBJ2-7; CDR3 protein: CASSRDRSYEQYF; CDR3 DNA: TGTGCCAGCAGTCGGGACAGGTCCTACGAGCAGTACTTC
CDR3 length: 12; D gene: NA; clone size: NA; V gene: TRBV30; J gene: TRBJ1-1; CDR3 protein: CAWRRQDTEAFF; CDR3 DNA: TGTGCCTGGAGGCGGCAAGACACTGAAGCTTTCTTT
CDR3 length: 15; D gene: TRBD2; clone size: NA; V gene: TRBV7-3; J gene: TRBJ2-5; CDR3 protein: CASKLRGGERETQYF; CDR3 DNA: TGTGCCAGCAAATTACGGGGAGGGGAACGTGAGACCCAGTACTTC
CDR3 length: 13; D gene: NA; clone size: NA; V gene: TRBV30; J gene: TRBJ1-1; CDR3 protein: CAWSVGGRTEAFF; CDR3 DNA: TGTGCCTGGAGCGTGGGGGGGCGAACTGAAGCTTTCTTT
CDR3 length: 14; D gene: NA; clone size: NA; V gene: TRBV10-1; J gene: TRBJ1-3; CDR3 protein: CATNNRRQANTIYF; CDR3 DNA: TGCGCCACCAATAACAGACGTCAGGCGAACACCATATATTTT
CDR3 length: 12; D gene: NA; clone size: NA; V gene: TRBV28; J gene: TRBJ2-5; CDR3 protein: CASSRVSGTQYF; CDR3 DNA: TGTGCCAGCAGCAGGGTTTCAGGGACCCAGTACTTC
CDR3 length: 14; D gene: NA; clone size: once; V gene: TRBV6-5; J gene: TRBJ2-3; CDR3 protein: CASSYGPATDTQYF; CDR3 DNA: TGTGCCAGCAGTTACGGGCCGGCCACAGATACGCAGTATTTT
CDR3 length: 15; D gene: TRBD2; clone size: NA; V gene: TRBV6-6; J gene: TRBJ2-3; CDR3 protein: CASRRSGGSTDTQYF; CDR3 DNA: TGTGCCAGCAGGAGAAGCGGGGGAAGCACAGATACGCAGTATTTT
CDR3 length: 15; D gene: NA; clone size: NA; V gene: TRBV2; J gene: TRBJ2-7; CDR3 protein: CASSPSATSYYEQYF; CDR3 DNA: TGTGCCAGCAGCCCTTCTGCTACTAGCTACTACGAGCAGTACTTC
CDR3 length: 15; D gene: NA; clone size: NA; V gene: TRBV7-9; J gene: TRBJ1-2; CDR3 protein: CASSYDSLTNYGYTF; CDR3 DNA: TGTGCCAGCAGTTATGACAGTTTAACTAACTATGGCTACACCTTC
CDR3 length: 14; D gene: NA; clone size: NA; V gene: TRBV30; J gene: TRBJ1-2; CDR3 protein: CAWSVSQGSYGYTF; CDR3 DNA: TGTGCCTGGAGTGTAAGCCAGGGGTCTTATGGCTACACCTTC
CDR3 length: 15; D gene: TRBD1; clone size: NA; V gene: TRBV4-1; J gene: TRBJ1-5; CDR3 protein: CASSHPDRGYQPQHF; CDR3 DNA: TGCGCCAGCAGCCACCCGGACAGGGGGTATCAGCCCCAGCATTTT
CDR3 length: 15; D gene: TRBD1; clone size: NA; V gene: TRBV15; J gene: TRBJ1-2; CDR3 protein: CATSKGTGRDYGYTF; CDR3 DNA: TGTGCCACCAGCAAAGGGACAGGGAGGGACTATGGCTACACCTTC
CDR3 length: 16; D gene: NA; clone size: NA; V gene: TRBV19; J gene: TRBJ1-4; CDR3 protein: CASSLPSTEINEKLFF; CDR3 DNA: TGTGCCAGTAGTCTTCCGTCGACAGAAATTAATGAAAAACTGTTTTTT
CDR3 length: 15; D gene: NA; clone size: NA; V gene: TRBV30; J gene: TRBJ2-2; CDR3 protein: CAWSVQPVPTGELFF; CDR3 DNA: TGTGCCTGGAGTGTACAGCCAGTCCCCACCGGGGAGCTGTTTTTT
CDR3 length: 15; D gene: TRBD1; clone size: once; V gene: TRBV2; J gene: TRBJ1-6; CDR3 protein: CASSPGQGAGSPLHF; CDR3 DNA: TGTGCCAGCTCCCCCGGGCAGGGGGCCGGTTCACCCCTCCACTTT
CDR3 length: 12; D gene: NA; clone size: NA; V gene: TRBV9; J gene: TRBJ1-2; CDR3 protein: CASSRTGYGYTF; CDR3 DNA: TGTGCCAGCAGCAGAACAGGGTATGGCTACACCTTC
CDR3 length: 13; D gene: TRBD1; clone size: NA; V gene: TRBV5-1; J gene: TRBJ1-2; CDR3 protein: CASSRGTDYGYTF; CDR3 DNA: TGCGCCAGCAGCCGAGGGACAGACTATGGCTACACCTTC
CDR3 length: 13; D gene: NA; clone size: NA; V gene: TRBV6-6; J gene: TRBJ1-4; CDR3 protein: CASSYEWSHREFF; CDR3 DNA: TGTGCCAGCAGTTACGAGTGGTCCCACCGAGAGTTTTTT
CDR3 length: 12; D gene: NA; clone size: NA; V gene: TRBV6-5; J gene: TRBJ2-7; CDR3 protein: CASRRGAGEQYF; CDR3 DNA: TGTGCCAGCCGCCGTGGGGCCGGGGAGCAGTACTTC
CDR3 length: 16; D gene: TRBD2; clone size: NA; V gene: TRBV7-3; J gene: TRBJ2-1; CDR3 protein: CASSLKVAGAKNEQFF; CDR3 DNA: TGTGCCAGCAGCTTAAAGGTAGCGGGGGCGAAAAATGAGCAGTTCTTC
CDR3 length: 13; D gene: NA; clone size: NA; V gene: TRBV29-1; J gene: TRBJ1-1; CDR3 protein: CSVEEAEYYSAFF; CDR3 DNA: TGCAGCGTTGAAGAAGCGGAATACTATTCAGCTTTCTTT
CDR3 length: 16; D gene: TRBD2; clone size: once; V gene: TRBV4-1; J gene: TRBJ2-7; CDR3 protein: CASSQDRSSGVYEQYF; CDR3 DNA: TGCGCCAGCAGCCAAGATAGGTCTAGCGGCGTTTACGAGCAGTACTTC
CDR3 length: 15; D gene: TRBD2; clone size: NA; V gene: TRBV27; J gene: TRBJ2-7; CDR3 protein: CASESTSGGKSEQYF; CDR3 DNA: TGTGCCAGCGAGTCAACTAGCGGGGGGAAGAGCGAGCAGTACTTC
CDR3 length: 17; D gene: NA; clone size: once; V gene: TRBV5-6; J gene: TRBJ1-3; CDR3 protein: CASSLAERTAYGNTIYF; CDR3 DNA: TGTGCCAGCAGCTTGGCCGAGAGGACAGCTTATGGAAACACCATATATTTT
CDR3 length: 14; D gene: NA; clone size: NA; V gene: TRBV2; J gene: TRBJ2-3; CDR3 protein: CASSRTETTDTQYF; CDR3 DNA: TGTGCCAGCAGTAGGACAGAGACCACAGATACGCAGTATTTT
CDR3 length: 18; D gene: TRBD2; clone size: NA; V gene: TRBV9; J gene: TRBJ2-5; CDR3 protein: CASSAGRGVGGSQETQYF; CDR3 DNA: TGTGCCAGCAGCGCTGGGAGAGGGGTCGGGGGGTCCCAAGAGACCCAGTACTTC
CDR3 length: 15; D gene: NA; clone size: NA; V gene: TRBV5-4; J gene: TRBJ1-1; CDR3 protein: CASSKYLTGLTEAFF; CDR3 DNA: TGTGCCAGCAGCAAATACCTAACAGGGCTCACTGAAGCTTTCTTT
CDR3 length: 13; D gene: NA; clone size: NA; V gene: TRBV19; J gene: TRBJ1-1; CDR3 protein: CASQGTGRRKAFF; CDR3 DNA: TGTGCCAGTCAGGGGACGGGGAGAAGGAAGGCTTTCTTT
CDR3 length: 16; D gene: TRBD2; clone size: once; V gene: TRBV9; J gene: TRBJ2-7; CDR3 protein: CASSEGLRGGTYEQYF; CDR3 DNA: TGTGCCAGCAGCGAGGGCCTGCGCGGGGGTACCTACGAGCAGTACTTC
CDR3 length: 15; D gene: NA; clone size: NA; V gene: TRBV5-1; J gene: TRBJ2-7; CDR3 protein: CASSLSALSPFEQYF; CDR3 DNA: TGCGCCAGCAGCTTGAGCGCCCTGAGCCCCTTCGAGCAGTACTTC
CDR3 length: 14; D gene: NA; clone size: few; V gene: TRBV27; J gene: TRBJ2-3; CDR3 protein: CASSLWERADTQYF; CDR3 DNA: TGTGCCAGCAGTTTATGGGAGAGGGCAGATACGCAGTATTTT
CDR3 length: 14; D gene: NA; clone size: NA; V gene: TRBV6-1; J gene: TRBJ1-5; CDR3 protein: CASSEQASNQPQHF; CDR3 DNA: TGTGCCAGCAGTGAACAGGCTAGCAATCAGCCCCAGCATTTT